This record looks at one T cell receptor (beta chain) sequence and its context. Antigen: not known. Data came from immunoSEQ multiplex PCR; TCRdb stores just in-frame clones and leaves some out. The sample has 90,000 to 95,000 clones, approximately 95% seen once; the top ten hold roughly 0.5%. The sample originates from a study of graft-versus-host responses after intestinal transplantation. The sequencing used unstimulated CD8+ T cells sorted from spleen or lymph node cells, collected before intestinal transplant. This clonotype was sampled from a human donor who received an intestinal transplant.

CDR3 sequence reads: CASSSGSSYNEQFF. The CDR3 bases are TGTGCCAGCAGTTCAGGGTCTTCCTACAATGAGCAGTTCTTC. The chain carries TRBV27 and TRBJ2-1; D perhaps matches TRBD1 (5 bases). CDR1 is MNHEY, CDR2 SMNVEV, per germline (reference sequence). The length of the CDR3 is 14 residues. The V and J ends lost 4 bases and 1 base respectively, with 8 bases between them.